The clone carrying this T cell receptor (beta chain) was recorded many times. This entry comes from a study of blood T cell repertoires in COVID-19. Turning to the study itself: Sources were T cells, B-cell-depleted T cells, or PBMCs; the material itself was cDNA or gDNA.

The CDR3 runs 16 residues. Germline CDR1 and CDR2: SEHNR and FQNEAQ (reference sequence). V lost 4 bases and J lost 7, with 17 bases in between. The authors' processing: Counts of nucleated cells, estimated from reference gene primer amplification, were obtained. The table came from immunoSEQ multiplex PCR; TCRdb's copy has only in-frame clones and leaves some out. The V and J calls and clone size come from that table; D and trimming were worked out from the DNA. This table holds fewer than 60,000 clones, just under 90% found once. The V gene is TRBV7-9, the J gene TRBJ1-6; D is perhaps TRBD1 (5 bases). This clonotype was sampled from a woman aged 55-69 years with COVID-19, enrolled during active disease. The sequencing sample was made of peripheral blood. The CDR3 nucleotides are TGTGCCAGCAGCTCGACAGATAGCTCGCCGAATTCACCCCTCCACTTT. It yields the protein CASSSTDSSPNSPLHF.